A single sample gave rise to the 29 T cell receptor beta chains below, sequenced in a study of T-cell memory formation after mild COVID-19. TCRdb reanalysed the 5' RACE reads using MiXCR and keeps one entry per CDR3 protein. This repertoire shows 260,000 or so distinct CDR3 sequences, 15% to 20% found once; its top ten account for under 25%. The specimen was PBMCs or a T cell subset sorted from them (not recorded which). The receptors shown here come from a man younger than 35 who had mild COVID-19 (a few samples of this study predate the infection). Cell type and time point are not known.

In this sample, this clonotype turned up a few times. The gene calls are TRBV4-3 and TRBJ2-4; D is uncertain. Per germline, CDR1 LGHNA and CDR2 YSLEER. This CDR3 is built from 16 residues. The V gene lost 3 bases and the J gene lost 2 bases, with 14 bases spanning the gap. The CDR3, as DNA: TGCGCCAGCAGCCAGCAATTATCCTGGACCAAAAACATTCAGTACTTC. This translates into CASSQQLSWTKNIQYF.

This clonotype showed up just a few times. The CDR3 nucleotides are TGTGCCAGCAGTTATATGGGGACGCAGTATTTT. Protein product: CASSYMGTQYF. The chain recombines TRBV28 with TRBJ2-3; D gene uncertain. CDR3 length: 11 amino acids. Trimming cost V 4 bases and J 9 bases, with 8 bases left between them. The germline CDR1 and CDR2 sequences are MDHEN and SYDVKM.

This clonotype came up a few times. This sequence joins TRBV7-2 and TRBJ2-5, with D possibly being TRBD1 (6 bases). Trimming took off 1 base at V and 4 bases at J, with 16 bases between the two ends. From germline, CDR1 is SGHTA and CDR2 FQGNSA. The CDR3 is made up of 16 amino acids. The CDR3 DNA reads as TGTGCCAGCAGCTTAGTGGGGGCAGGGAATGGAGAGACCCAGTACTTC. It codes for CASSLVGAGNGETQYF. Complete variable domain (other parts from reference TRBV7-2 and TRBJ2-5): GAGVSQSPSNKVTEKGKDVELRCDPISGHTALYWYRQSLGQGLEFLIYFQGNSAPDKSGLPSDRFSAERTGGSVSTLTIQRTQQEDSAVYLCASSLVGAGNGETQYFGPGTRLLVL.

CDR3 amino acids: CATSRGGQRNTGELFF. The CDR3 coding sequence is TGTGCCACCAGCAGAGGAGGGCAGAGAAACACCGGGGAGCTGTTTTTT. This chain joins TRBV15 and TRBJ2-2, with a tentative D call TRBD2 (5 bases). Trimming stripped 1 base from V and 2 bases from J, with 11 bases between. The CDR3 sequence is 16 residues long. CDR1 is LNHNV and CDR2 is YYDKDF in the germline V gene (reference sequence). The variable domain in full, completed from reference TRBV15 and TRBJ2-2, reads DAMVIQNPRYQVTQFGKPVTLSCSQTLNHNVMYWYQQKSSQAPKLLFHYYDKDFNNEADTPDNFQSRRPNTSFCFLDIRSPGLGDTAMYLCATSRGGQRNTGELFFGEGSRLTVL.

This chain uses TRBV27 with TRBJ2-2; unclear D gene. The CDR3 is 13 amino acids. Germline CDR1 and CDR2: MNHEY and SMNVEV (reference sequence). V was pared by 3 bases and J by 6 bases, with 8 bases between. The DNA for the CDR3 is TGTGCCAGCAGTTTGTTGATTTCCGGGGAGCTGTTTTTT. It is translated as CASSLLISGELFF.

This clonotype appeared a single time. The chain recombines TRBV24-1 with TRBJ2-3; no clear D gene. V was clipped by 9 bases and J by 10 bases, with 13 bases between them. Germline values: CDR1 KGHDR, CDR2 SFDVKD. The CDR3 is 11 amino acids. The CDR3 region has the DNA TGTGCCACCGGGGATCCTAGGTCGCAGTATTTT. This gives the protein CATGDPRSQYF.

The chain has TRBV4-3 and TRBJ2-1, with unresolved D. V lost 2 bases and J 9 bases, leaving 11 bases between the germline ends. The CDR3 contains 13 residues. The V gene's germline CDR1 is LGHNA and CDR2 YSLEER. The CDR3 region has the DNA TGCGCCAGCAGCCAATACGGAACCAGTGAGCAGTTCTTC. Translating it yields CASSQYGTSEQFF.

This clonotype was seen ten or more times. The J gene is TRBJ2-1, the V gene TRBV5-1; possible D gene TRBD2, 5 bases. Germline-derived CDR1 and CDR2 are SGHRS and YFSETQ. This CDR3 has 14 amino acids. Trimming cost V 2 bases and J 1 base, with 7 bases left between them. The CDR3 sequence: CASSFRGSYNEQFF. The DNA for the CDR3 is TGCGCCAGCAGCTTCCGGGGTTCCTACAATGAGCAGTTCTTC. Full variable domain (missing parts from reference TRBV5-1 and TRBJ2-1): KAGVTQTPRYLIKTRGQQVTLSCSPISGHRSVSWYQQTPGQGLQFLFEYFSETQRNKGNFPGRFSGRQFSNSRSEMNVSTLELGDSALYLCASSFRGSYNEQFFGPGTRLTVL.

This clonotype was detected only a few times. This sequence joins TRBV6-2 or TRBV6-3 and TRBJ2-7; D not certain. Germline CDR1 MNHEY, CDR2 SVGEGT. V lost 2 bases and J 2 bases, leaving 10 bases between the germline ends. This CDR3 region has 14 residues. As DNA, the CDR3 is TGTGCCAGCAGTTACCCGGGCCCAACCTACGAGCAGTACTTC. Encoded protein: CASSYPGPTYEQYF.

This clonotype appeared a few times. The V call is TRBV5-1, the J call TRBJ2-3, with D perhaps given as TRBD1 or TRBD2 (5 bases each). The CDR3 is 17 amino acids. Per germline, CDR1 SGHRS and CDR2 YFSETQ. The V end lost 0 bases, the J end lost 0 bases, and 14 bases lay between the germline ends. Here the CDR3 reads CASSLGPERDSTDTQYF. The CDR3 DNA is TGCGCCAGCAGCTTGGGTCCCGAACGGGACAGCACAGATACGCAGTATTTT.

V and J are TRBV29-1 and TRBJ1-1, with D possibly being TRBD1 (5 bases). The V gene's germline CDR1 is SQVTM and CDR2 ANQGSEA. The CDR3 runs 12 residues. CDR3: CSLGQGGTEAFF. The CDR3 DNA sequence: TGCAGTTTAGGGCAGGGTGGCACTGAAGCTTTCTTT. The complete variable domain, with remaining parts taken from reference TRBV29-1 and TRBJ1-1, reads SAVISQKPSRDICQRGTSLTIQCQVDSQVTMMFWYRQQPGQSLTLIATANQGSEATYESGFVIDKFPISRPNLTFSTLTVSNMSPEDSSIYLCSLGQGGTEAFFGQGTRLTVV.

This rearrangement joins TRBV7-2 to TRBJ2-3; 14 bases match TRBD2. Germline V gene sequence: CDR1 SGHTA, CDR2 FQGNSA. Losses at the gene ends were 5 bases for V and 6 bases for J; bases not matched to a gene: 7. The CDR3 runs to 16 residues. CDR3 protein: CASSEGLAGGWDTQYF. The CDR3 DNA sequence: TGTGCCAGCAGCGAAGGACTAGCGGGGGGTTGGGATACGCAGTATTTT.

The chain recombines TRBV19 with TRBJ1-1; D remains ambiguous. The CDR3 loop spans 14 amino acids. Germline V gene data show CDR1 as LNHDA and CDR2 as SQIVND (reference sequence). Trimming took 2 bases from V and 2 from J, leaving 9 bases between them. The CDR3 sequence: CASSISADNTEAFF. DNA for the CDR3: TGTGCCAGTAGTATATCGGCAGACAACACTGAAGCTTTCTTT.

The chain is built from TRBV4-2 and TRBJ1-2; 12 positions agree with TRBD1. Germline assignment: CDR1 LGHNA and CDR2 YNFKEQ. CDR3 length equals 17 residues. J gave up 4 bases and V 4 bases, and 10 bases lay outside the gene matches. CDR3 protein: CASSPVGQGAVTYGYTF. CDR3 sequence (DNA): TGTGCCAGCAGCCCCGTGGGACAGGGGGCAGTGACCTATGGCTACACCTTC.

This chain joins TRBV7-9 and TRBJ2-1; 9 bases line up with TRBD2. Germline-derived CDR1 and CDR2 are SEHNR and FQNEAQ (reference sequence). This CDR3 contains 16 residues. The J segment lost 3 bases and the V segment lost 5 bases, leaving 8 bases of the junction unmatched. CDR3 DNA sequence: TGTGCCAGCAGCCCCGGGGCTAGCGGGGTCTACAATGAGCAGTTCTTC. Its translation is CASSPGASGVYNEQFF.

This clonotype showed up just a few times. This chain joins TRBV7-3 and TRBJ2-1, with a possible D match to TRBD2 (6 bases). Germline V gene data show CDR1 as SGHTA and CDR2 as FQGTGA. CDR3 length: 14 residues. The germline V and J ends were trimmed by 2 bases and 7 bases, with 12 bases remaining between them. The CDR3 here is CASSLPLARNEQFF. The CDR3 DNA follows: TGTGCCAGCAGCTTACCCCTAGCGAGGAATGAGCAGTTCTTC.

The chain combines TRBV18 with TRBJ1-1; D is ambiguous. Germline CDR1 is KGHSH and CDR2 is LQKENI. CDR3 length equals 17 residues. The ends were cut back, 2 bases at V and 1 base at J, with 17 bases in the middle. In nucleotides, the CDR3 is TGTGCCAGCTCACCAGGGGTGGTTTGGGAGAGGAACACTGAAGCTTTCTTT. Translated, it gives CASSPGVVWERNTEAFF. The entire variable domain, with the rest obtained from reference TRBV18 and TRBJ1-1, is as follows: NAGVMQNPRHLVRRRGQEARLRCSPMKGHSHVYWYRQLPEEGLKFMVYLQKENIIDESGMPKERFSAEFPKEGPSILRIQQVVRGDSAAYFCASSPGVVWERNTEAFFGQGTRLTVV.

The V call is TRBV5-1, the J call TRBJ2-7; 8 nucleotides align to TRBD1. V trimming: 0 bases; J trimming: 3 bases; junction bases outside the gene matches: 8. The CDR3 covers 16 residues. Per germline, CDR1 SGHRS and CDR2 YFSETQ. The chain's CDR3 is CASSLAAGTGSYEQYF. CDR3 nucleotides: TGCGCCAGCAGCTTGGCCGCGGGGACAGGCAGCTACGAGCAGTACTTC. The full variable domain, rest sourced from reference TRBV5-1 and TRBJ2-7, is KAGVTQTPRYLIKTRGQQVTLSCSPISGHRSVSWYQQTPGQGLQFLFEYFSETQRNKGNFPGRFSGRQFSNSRSEMNVSTLELGDSALYLCASSLAAGTGSYEQYFGPGTRLTVT.

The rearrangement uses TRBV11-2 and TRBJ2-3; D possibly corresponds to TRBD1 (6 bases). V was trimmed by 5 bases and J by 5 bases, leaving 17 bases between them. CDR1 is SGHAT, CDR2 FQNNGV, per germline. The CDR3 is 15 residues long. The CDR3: CASSLGGRSGDTQYF. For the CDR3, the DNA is TGTGCCAGCAGCCTAGGGGGACGATCCGGAGATACGCAGTATTTT.

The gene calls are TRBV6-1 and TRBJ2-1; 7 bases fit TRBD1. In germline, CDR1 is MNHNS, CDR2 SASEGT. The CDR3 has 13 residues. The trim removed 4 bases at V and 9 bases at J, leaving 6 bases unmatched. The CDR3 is CASSAQTGFEQFF. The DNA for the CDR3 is TGTGCCAGCAGTGCACAGACAGGGTTTGAGCAGTTCTTC.

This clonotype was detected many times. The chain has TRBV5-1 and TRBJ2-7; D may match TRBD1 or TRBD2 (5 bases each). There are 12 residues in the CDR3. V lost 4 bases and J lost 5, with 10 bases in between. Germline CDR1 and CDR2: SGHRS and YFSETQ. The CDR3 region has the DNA TGCGCCAGCAGCCGGGGCGAGAACGAGCAGTACTTC. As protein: CASSRGENEQYF.

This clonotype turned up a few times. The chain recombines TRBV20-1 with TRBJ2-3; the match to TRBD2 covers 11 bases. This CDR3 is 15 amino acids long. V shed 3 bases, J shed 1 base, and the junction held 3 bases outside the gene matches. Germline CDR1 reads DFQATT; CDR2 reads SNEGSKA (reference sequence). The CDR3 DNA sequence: TGCAGTGCTAGGGGACTAGCGGACGGCACAGATACGCAGTATTTT. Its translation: CSARGLADGTDTQYF.

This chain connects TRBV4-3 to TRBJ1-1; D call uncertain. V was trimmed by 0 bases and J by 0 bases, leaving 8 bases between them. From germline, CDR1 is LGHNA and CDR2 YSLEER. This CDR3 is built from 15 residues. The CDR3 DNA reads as TGCGCCAGCAGCCAAGATGGGCAGCTGAACACTGAAGCTTTCTTT. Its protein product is CASSQDGQLNTEAFF.

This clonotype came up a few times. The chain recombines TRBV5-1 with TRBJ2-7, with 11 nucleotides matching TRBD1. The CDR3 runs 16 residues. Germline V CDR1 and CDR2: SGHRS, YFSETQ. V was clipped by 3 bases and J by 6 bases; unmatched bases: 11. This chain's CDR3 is CASSSVFGTGGPEQYF. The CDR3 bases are TGCGCCAGCAGCTCCGTCTTTGGGACAGGGGGTCCCGAGCAGTACTTC.

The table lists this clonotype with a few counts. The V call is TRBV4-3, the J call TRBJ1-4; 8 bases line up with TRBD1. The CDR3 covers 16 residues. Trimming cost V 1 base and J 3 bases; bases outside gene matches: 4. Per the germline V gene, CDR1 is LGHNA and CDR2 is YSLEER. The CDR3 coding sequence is TGCGCCAGCAGCCAAGCAGGGGGCTCGGCTAATGAAAAACTGTTTTTT. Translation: CASSQAGGSANEKLFF.

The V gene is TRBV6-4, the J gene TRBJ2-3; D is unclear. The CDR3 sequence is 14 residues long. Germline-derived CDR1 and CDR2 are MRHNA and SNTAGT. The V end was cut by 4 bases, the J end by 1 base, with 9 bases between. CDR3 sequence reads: CASSATKGTDTQYF. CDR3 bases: TGTGCCAGCAGTGCCACGAAAGGCACAGATACGCAGTATTTT.

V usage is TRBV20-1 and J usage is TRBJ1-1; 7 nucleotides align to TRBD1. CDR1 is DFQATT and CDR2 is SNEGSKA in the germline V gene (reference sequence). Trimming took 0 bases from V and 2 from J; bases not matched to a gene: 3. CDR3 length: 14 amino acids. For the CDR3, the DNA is TGCAGTGCTAGAGAGACAGGGATCAACACTGAAGCTTTCTTT. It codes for CSARETGINTEAFF.

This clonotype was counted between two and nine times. The CDR3 sequence is CSASIRGPSTEAFF. In nucleotides, the CDR3 is TGCAGTGCTAGCATCCGAGGGCCCAGCACTGAAGCTTTCTTT. The chain uses TRBV20-1 and TRBJ1-1; D unresolved. CDR3 length equals 14 residues. Between the trimmed V and J ends, which lost 3 bases and 4 bases, there was a span of 15 bases. Germline assignment: CDR1 DFQATT and CDR2 SNEGSKA (reference sequence).

Written as DNA, the CDR3 is TGTGCCAGCAGTTCACCAGTCAGCGGGGTCTACGAGCAGTACGTC. It translates to CASSSPVSGVYEQYV. The V call is TRBV28, the J call TRBJ2-7, with 7 bases lining up with TRBD2. CDR1 MDHEN and CDR2 SYDVKM come from the germline V gene. The CDR3 extends over 15 amino acids. V lost 4 bases, J lost 3 bases, and 9 bases stayed unmatched.